The present T cell receptor beta chain was sequenced within a study of CD8 T cells in Susac syndrome (dated by TCRdb to between 2018 and 2021). Study-wide context: The study used repertoire sequencing to test whether antigen drove CD8+ T cell activation and differentiation in Susac syndrome. The study compared CD8+ T cell repertoire clonality among approximately twelve healthy donors, approximately 14 Susac syndrome patients and approximately 16 multiple sclerosis patients.

RNA was extracted with the RNeasy kit and roughly 0.45 to 1 ug was reverse transcribed using random hexamers. TCR beta CDR3 regions were amplified with the immunoSEQ multiplex PCR assay covering 54 Vbeta and 13 Jbeta segments. To correct PCR amplification bias, a synthetic template baseline was used for both primer optimization and computational correction. The paper's processing steps were these. Only productive sequences were kept, with reads annotated to V, D and J genes according to IMGT and analyzed in immunoSEQ Analyzer. Clonality was calculated as one minus the Shannon entropy normalized by log2 of the number of productive unique sequences. For each patient and control, public and private clones were evaluated among the 100 most prevalent clones. Susac-specific clones were defined as absent from healthy and MS cohorts, some 1,000 published viral clones and other ImmuneACCESS disease sequences. TCRdb applied fastp at Q25 and MiXCR to the public reads, then kept only in-frame beta chains. Rows with a matching CDR3 protein are joined into one entry that keeps the most common DNA and genes. The V and J calls, along with clone size, are taken from TCRdb and not from the paper's own processing. The table for this sample lists about 430,000 distinct CDR3 sequences; around 85% of them were counted only once. The top ten clones comprise under 0.15% of the sample.

High-throughput TCR beta sequencing profiled peripheral blood CD8+ and CD4+ T cells from healthy donors, Susac syndrome patients and multiple sclerosis patients. The multiple sclerosis controls were treatment-naive patients whose relapsing-remitting disease, either stable or active, fulfilled the revised McDonald criteria. Bulk CD8+ and CD4+ T cells were purified by magnetic negative isolation, whereas CD8+ TEMRA cells were enriched by FACS. Blood was collected in EDTA tubes and processed within 24 hours, with PBMCs isolated through density gradient centrifugation. PBMCs intended for TCR sequencing were cryopreserved in liquid nitrogen and were subsequently thawed in a 37 degrees C water bath. The sorted or isolated CD4+, CD8+ and CD8+ TEMRA cells had a purity of 90% or higher. For this clonotype: What antigen it recognizes has not been identified. No per-base quality is available; no much larger clone lies one base away.

Results and caveats for the whole study, not just this receptor: The number of individuals in the TCR sequencing and HLA analysis was acknowledged as relatively small.

CDR1 and CDR2 were assigned from the germline V gene as MDHEN and SYDVKM. The CDR3 runs 13 amino acids, cysteine and phenylalanine included. CDR3 DNA only is kept here, 39 bases in frame from base 1. V trim: 6 bases; J trim: 5 bases; unmatched bases: 7. The specimen sequenced was CD8+ T cells from PBMCs. This clonotype originated in a human donor with multiple sclerosis. The rearranged segments are TRBV28 and TRBJ2-7, and TRBD1 matches 7 of the central bases. The CDR3 is CASSLTGSNEQYF. The nucleotide sequence is TGTGCCAGCAGCTTGACAGGGTCCAACGAGCAGTACTTC.